This TCR beta chain was sequenced in a study of OX40 agonist ivuxolimab in advanced cancers. Overall study: Ivuxolimab, which is an agonistic anti-OX40 (CD134) antibody, was administered to the patients. General study points: CD8+ T cells (on average) carried more expanded clones than CD4+ T cells.

Turning to this clone: Its antigen is as yet unknown.

The CDR3 sequence is 14 residues long. With 1 base removed from V and 4 bases from J, the gap between germline ends came to 11 bases. The germline V gene has CDR1 MNHEY and CDR2 SMNVEV (reference sequence). Repertoires were generated with immunoSEQ multiplex PCR, while TCRdb's copy carries only in-frame clones and drops some. This table holds about 17,000 clones, around 67% found once. The input for sequencing was CD4+ or CD8+ T cells sorted from blood, taken in a trial of the OX40 agonist ivuxolimab. This sequence was found in an adult with an advanced solid tumor such as melanoma, head and neck, liver or kidney cancer. The rearrangement uses TRBV27 and TRBJ2-7; no reliable D call. The CDR3 bases are TGTGCCAGCAGTTTATGGGAAGGAAATTACGAGCAGTACTTC. This sequence encodes CASSLWEGNYEQYF.